The rows below give T cell receptor beta chains drawn from one sample of a study of T cell changes during pregnancy in multiple sclerosis. Libraries were prepared by immunoSEQ multiplex PCR; TCRdb keeps only in-frame clonotypes and omits some of them. The data contain some 70,000 clones, roughly nine tenths of them singletons. Specimen: peripheral blood, collected in the second trimester of pregnancy. The receptor source for this set is a female donor in good health, enrolled as a control in a pregnancy study. Each CDR3 is given with its conserved first and last residue. The order of the fields is V gene, J gene, D gene, clone size, CDR3 protein, CDR3 DNA. A D gene is named only where the DNA matches it firmly. Some rows mark clone size as missing; the rest say once, few, many or name a class of expanded clone.

V gene: TRBV29-1; J gene: TRBJ1-1; D gene: TRBD1; clone size: few; CDR3 protein: CSVSGGFRAFF; CDR3 DNA: TGCAGCGTTTCAGGGGGGTTCCGAGCTTTCTTT
V gene: TRBV2; J gene: TRBJ2-3; D gene: TRBD2; clone size: -; CDR3 protein: CASRGLAGRGDTQYF; CDR3 DNA: TGTGCCAGCCGGGGACTAGCGGGGCGTGGGGATACGCAGTATTTT
V gene: TRBV28; J gene: TRBJ1-6; D gene: -; clone size: -; CDR3 protein: CASRDRQASPLHF; CDR3 DNA: TGTGCCAGCAGGGATAGACAGGCTTCACCCCTCCACTTT
V gene: TRBV18; J gene: TRBJ2-3; D gene: -; clone size: -; CDR3 protein: CASSPPRSTDTQYF; CDR3 DNA: TGTGCCAGCTCACCTCCTAGGAGCACAGATACGCAGTATTTT
V gene: TRBV7-2; J gene: TRBJ2-1; D gene: TRBD1; clone size: -; CDR3 protein: CASSFGTGFDEQFF; CDR3 DNA: TGTGCCAGCAGCTTCGGGACAGGTTTCGATGAGCAGTTCTTC
V gene: TRBV7-6; J gene: TRBJ1-4; D gene: -; clone size: -; CDR3 protein: CASSLQSGGNEKLFF; CDR3 DNA: TGTGCCAGCAGCTTACAGAGCGGGGGCAATGAAAAACTGTTTTTT
V gene: TRBV5-6; J gene: TRBJ2-1; D gene: -; clone size: once; CDR3 protein: CASSLWRDLRRAIF; CDR3 DNA: TGTGCCAGCAGCTTATGGCGTGACCTGCGGAGGGCCATCTTC
V gene: TRBV28; J gene: TRBJ1-5; D gene: -; clone size: -; CDR3 protein: CASSLYPGDQPQHF; CDR3 DNA: TGTGCCAGCAGTTTATATCCAGGGGATCAGCCCCAGCATTTT
V gene: TRBV2; J gene: TRBJ1-1; D gene: -; clone size: -; CDR3 protein: CASSIRQGGAFF; CDR3 DNA: TGTGCCAGCAGTATCCGGCAGGGAGGCGCTTTCTTT
V gene: TRBV5-4; J gene: TRBJ1-2; D gene: -; clone size: few; CDR3 protein: CASSFGQQAPGYTF; CDR3 DNA: TGTGCCAGCAGCTTTGGTCAACAGGCCCCTGGCTACACCTTC
V gene: TRBV4-3; J gene: TRBJ2-7; D gene: -; clone size: -; CDR3 protein: CASSQTTRGPYEQYF; CDR3 DNA: TGCGCCAGCAGCCAAACAACCAGAGGCCCCTACGAGCAGTACTTC
V gene: TRBV27; J gene: TRBJ2-4; D gene: TRBD2; clone size: -; CDR3 protein: CASSFWGGTQYF; CDR3 DNA: TGTGCCAGCAGTTTTTGGGGAGGGACTCAGTACTTC
V gene: TRBV14; J gene: TRBJ2-5; D gene: -; clone size: -; CDR3 protein: CASSQDLGRSETQYF; CDR3 DNA: TGTGCCAGCAGCCAAGATCTTGGGAGATCGGAGACCCAGTACTTC
V gene: TRBV4-1; J gene: TRBJ1-1; D gene: TRBD1; clone size: -; CDR3 protein: CASSPRDRGVMNTEAFF; CDR3 DNA: TGCGCCAGCAGCCCCCGGGACAGGGGGGTTATGAACACTGAAGCTTTCTTT
V gene: TRBV9; J gene: TRBJ2-7; D gene: TRBD1; clone size: -; CDR3 protein: CASSAPSGQGVHEQYF; CDR3 DNA: TGTGCCAGCAGCGCCCCCTCGGGACAGGGGGTCCACGAGCAGTACTTC
V gene: TRBV18; J gene: TRBJ2-7; D gene: -; clone size: once; CDR3 protein: CASSSQGGGFDEQYF; CDR3 DNA: TGTGCCAGCTCAAGTCAGGGTGGTGGTTTTGACGAGCAGTACTTC
V gene: TRBV19; J gene: TRBJ1-2; D gene: -; clone size: few; CDR3 protein: CASRTGIGYTF; CDR3 DNA: TGTGCCAGTAGGACAGGCATTGGCTACACCTTC
V gene: TRBV29-1; J gene: TRBJ2-5; D gene: -; clone size: -; CDR3 protein: CSVGTDQETQYF; CDR3 DNA: TGCAGCGTTGGTACTGACCAAGAGACCCAGTACTTC
V gene: TRBV6-5; J gene: TRBJ1-1; D gene: TRBD1; clone size: -; CDR3 protein: CASSKNGQGKAAFF; CDR3 DNA: TGTGCCAGCAGCAAGAATGGACAGGGCAAGGCGGCTTTCTTT
V gene: TRBV5-6; J gene: TRBJ1-1; D gene: -; clone size: -; CDR3 protein: CASSLGGERAFF; CDR3 DNA: TGTGCCAGCAGCTTAGGGGGAGAAAGGGCTTTCTTT
V gene: TRBV7-2; J gene: TRBJ1-2; D gene: -; clone size: -; CDR3 protein: CASSTYYGYTF; CDR3 DNA: TGTGCCAGCAGCACCTATTATGGCTACACCTTC
V gene: TRBV4-3; J gene: TRBJ1-2; D gene: -; clone size: -; CDR3 protein: CASSRGTSGQAGYTF; CDR3 DNA: TGCGCCAGCAGCCGGGGGACATCGGGGCAGGCGGGCTACACCTTC
V gene: TRBV6-5; J gene: TRBJ1-3; D gene: TRBD1; clone size: -; CDR3 protein: CASSKDRGWGNTIYF; CDR3 DNA: TGTGCCAGCAGCAAGGACAGGGGGTGGGGAAACACCATATATTTT
V gene: TRBV19; J gene: TRBJ1-4; D gene: -; clone size: -; CDR3 protein: CASSRRADNEKLFF; CDR3 DNA: TGTGCCAGTAGTAGGAGAGCCGATAATGAAAAACTGTTTTTT
V gene: TRBV4-3; J gene: TRBJ2-3; D gene: -; clone size: -; CDR3 protein: CASSPWRDGTDTQYF; CDR3 DNA: TGCGCCAGCAGCCCTTGGAGGGATGGCACAGATACGCAGTATTTT
V gene: TRBV6-6; J gene: TRBJ1-2; D gene: -; clone size: -; CDR3 protein: CASRGYLTIQDGYTF; CDR3 DNA: TGTGCCAGCCGGGGTTATTTGACCATTCAGGATGGCTACACCTTC
V gene: TRBV28; J gene: TRBJ2-7; D gene: TRBD1; clone size: -; CDR3 protein: CASSPRTGRKDEQYF; CDR3 DNA: TGTGCCAGCAGCCCTCGGACAGGGAGGAAGGACGAGCAGTACTTC